The present TCR beta chain was sequenced within a study of beta chain features in type 1 diabetes. Study-wide points: VDJ junctions sequenced from type 1 diabetes patients showed fewer insertions and more deletions. Across all four CD4+ subsets, people with type 1 diabetes showed modestly shorter TCRB CDR3s.

From germline, CDR1 is SGHTA and CDR2 FQGNSA. Trimming removed 4 bases from V and 2 bases from J; junction bases left unmatched: 1. CDR3 length: 13 amino acids. Reverse transcription of all isolated RNA meant that expressed TCRB transcripts were sequenced. This table comes from immunoSEQ multiplex PCR, and its TCRdb copy is limited to in-frame clones, with some not included. Of tens of thousands of clones in the sample, roughly 49% were seen once. As for this clone: Its antigen is as yet unknown.

What was sequenced was central memory CD4+ T cells from blood. The sequence was collected from a man in his thirties or forties with type 1 diabetes. The gene calls are TRBV7-2 and TRBJ2-5; 7 bases match TRBD1. As DNA, the CDR3 is TGTGCCAGCAGCTCGGGACAGCAAGAGACCCAGTACTTC. Encoded protein: CASSSGQQETQYF.